This TCR beta chain was found in a study of blood T cell repertoires in COVID-19. V was cut by 3 bases and J by 2 bases, with 10 bases left in between. The germline CDR1 and CDR2 sequences are MNHNY and SVGAGI (reference sequence). This CDR3 has 15 residues. TCRdb keeps only in-frame clones here, not all; method: immunoSEQ multiplex PCR. The sample consists of fewer than 300,000 clones, 85% of them appearing once. Sequencing was done on a sample of PBMCs or T cells enriched from blood (not recorded which). This clonotype originated in a woman aged 45 to 65 who had recovered from COVID-19. J is TRBJ2-2 and V is TRBV6-6; possible D gene TRBD1, 5 bases. This chain's CDR3 is CASSYRRTNTGELFF. The CDR3 region has the DNA TGTGCCAGCAGTTATAGACGGACAAACACCGGGGAGCTGTTTTTT.